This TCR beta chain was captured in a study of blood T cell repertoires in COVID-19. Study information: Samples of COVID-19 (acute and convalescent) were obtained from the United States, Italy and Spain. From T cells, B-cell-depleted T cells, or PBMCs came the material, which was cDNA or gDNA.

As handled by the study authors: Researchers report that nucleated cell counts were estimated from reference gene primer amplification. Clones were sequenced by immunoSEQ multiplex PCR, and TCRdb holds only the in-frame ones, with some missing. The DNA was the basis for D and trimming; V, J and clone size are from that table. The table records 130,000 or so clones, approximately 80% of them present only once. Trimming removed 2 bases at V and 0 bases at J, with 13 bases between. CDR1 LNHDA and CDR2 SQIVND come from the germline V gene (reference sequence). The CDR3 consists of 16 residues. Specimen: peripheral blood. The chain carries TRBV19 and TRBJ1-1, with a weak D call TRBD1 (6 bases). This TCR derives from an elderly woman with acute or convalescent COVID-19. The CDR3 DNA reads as TGTGCCAGTAGTATACGGACAGTTCACATGAACACTGAAGCTTTCTTT. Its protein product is CASSIRTVHMNTEAFF. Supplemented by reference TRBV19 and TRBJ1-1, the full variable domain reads DGGITQSPKYLFRKEGQNVTLSCEQNLNHDAMYWYRQDPGQGLRLIYYSQIVNDFQKGDIAEGYSVSREKKESFPLTVTSAQKNPTAFYLCASSIRTVHMNTEAFFGQGTRLTVV.